The 32 T cell receptor beta chains below all came from one sample that was sequenced in a study of T cell responses to AZD1222 COVID-19 vaccine. TCRdb's copy holds only in-frame clones and misses some; the assay was immunoSEQ multiplex PCR. In the table there are tens of thousands of clones, 70% to 90% of which are singletons. The sample here was peripheral blood, taken 28 days after the second AZD1222 dose. All receptors come from an adult who received the AZD1222 COVID-19 vaccine.

The J gene is TRBJ1-3, the V gene TRBV25-1, with D unclear. Germline lookup yields CDR1 MGHDK and CDR2 SYGVNS. V was pared by 7 bases and J by 4 bases, with 17 bases between. The CDR3 consists of 15 residues. The CDR3 nucleotides read TGTGCCAGCACCCAAGTTGGGGTCAAAGGAAACACCATATATTTT. Encoded protein: CASTQVGVKGNTIYF.

A word on this clone: Other DNA sequences in the same sample also yield this CDR3. The V gene is TRBV12-3 or TRBV12-4, the J gene TRBJ1-2; D unresolved. Trimming left V 3 bases short and J 8 bases short, with 10 bases between. This CDR3 spans 12 amino acids. This CDR3 reads CASSFGPGGYTF. CDR3 nucleotides: TGTGCCAGCAGTTTCGGACCGGGAGGCTACACCTTC.

This clone has more than one count but fewer than ten. The rearrangement links TRBV7-3 to TRBJ1-3; possible D gene TRBD1, 5 bases. V was cut by 5 bases and J by 4 bases, with 15 bases left in between. The CDR3 is 15 residues long. The germline V gene has CDR1 SGHTA and CDR2 FQGTGA. As DNA, the CDR3 is TGTGCCAGCAGCATCCAAGGGACCGAAGGAAACACCATATATTTT. Encoded protein: CASSIQGTEGNTIYF.

This chain joins TRBV7-2 and TRBJ1-5; no clear D. V lost 1 base to trimming and J lost 7 bases, with 17 bases between them. This CDR3 region has 16 residues. Germline CDR1 is SGHTA and CDR2 is FQGNSA. The CDR3 is CASSLEESLGLQPQHF. In nucleotides, the CDR3 is TGTGCCAGCAGCTTAGAAGAGTCCCTAGGACTGCAGCCCCAGCATTTT. The full variable domain, with the rest looked up from reference TRBV7-2 and TRBJ1-5, is GAGVSQSPSNKVTEKGKDVELRCDPISGHTALYWYRQSLGQGLEFLIYFQGNSAPDKSGLPSDRFSAERTGGSVSTLTIQRTQQEDSAVYLCASSLEESLGLQPQHFGDGTRLSIL.

This clone was recorded only once. V gene TRBV2 combines with J gene TRBJ2-1; TRBD2 aligns across 8 bases. CDR1 is SNHLY, CDR2 FYNNEI, per germline. The junction had 1 base not matched to a gene; V was cut back by 6 bases and J by 0 bases. The CDR3 runs 14 residues. The CDR3 DNA sequence: TGTGCCAGCAGCAGCGGGAGCTCCTACAATGAGCAGTTCTTC. Amino acid sequence: CASSSGSSYNEQFF.

The chain joins TRBV19 to TRBJ1-3; a possible D gene is TRBD1 (5 bases). The CDR3 covers 16 residues. The germline V gene has CDR1 LNHDA and CDR2 SQIVND (reference sequence). The ends were cut back, 4 bases at V and 0 bases at J, with 13 bases in the middle. CDR3 nucleotides: TGTGCCAGTAGTAATTTGGGGGATCTCTCTGGAAACACCATATATTTT. It is translated as CASSNLGDLSGNTIYF.

The rearrangement uses TRBV23-1 and TRBJ1-2; 7 bases match TRBD1. TRBV23-1 is annotated as an ORF whose role is uncertain. V dropped 9 bases and J dropped 6; count of bases not matched to a gene: 10. This CDR3 is built from 13 residues. Here the CDR3 DNA reads TGCGCCAGAAACCGTAGGGGGCAGAATGGCTACACCTTC. The encoded protein is CARNRRGQNGYTF.

In its sample, this clone was seen a few times. The chain employs TRBV5-1 and TRBJ2-7; D is uncertain. In germline, CDR1 is SGHRS, CDR2 YFSETQ. The CDR3 is 13 amino acids. V was cut by 5 bases and J by 7 bases, with 16 bases left in between. The CDR3 protein is CASRFVIDREQYF. In nucleotides, the CDR3 is TGCGCCAGCAGGTTCGTAATCGACCGTGAGCAGTACTTC.

The V call is TRBV7-9, the J call TRBJ1-2; no clear D. This CDR3 has 11 amino acids. Trimming left V 5 bases short and J 2 bases short, with 3 bases between. Germline-derived CDR1 and CDR2 are SEHNR and FQNEAQ (reference sequence). DNA of the CDR3: TGTGCCAGCAGCATCAACTATGGCTACACCTTC. This encodes CASSINYGYTF.

This clone was picked up one time. The chain links TRBV3-1 (or the pseudogene TRBV3-2) to TRBJ2-7, with 9 bases aligning to TRBD1. Germline V gives CDR1 LGHDT, CDR2 YNNKEL (reference sequence). Trimming at V came to 4 bases and at J to 3 bases, leaving 4 bases not matched to a gene. The CDR3 consists of 14 residues. The CDR3 DNA reads as TGTGCCAGCAGCCCCGGGACAGGGAACTACGAGCAGTACTTC. Translated: CASSPGTGNYEQYF.

This chain links TRBV3-1 (or the pseudogene TRBV3-2) with TRBJ2-7; D is unclear. The CDR3 loop spans 15 amino acids. Germline assignment: CDR1 LGHDT and CDR2 YNNKEL (reference sequence). V shed 1 base and J shed 1 base, with 11 bases lying between them. In nucleotides, the CDR3 is TGTGCCAGCAGCCAAGGCCAGGAGAAGTCCTACGAGCAGTACTTC. Translated: CASSQGQEKSYEQYF.

The V gene is TRBV14, the J gene TRBJ1-3; no definite D call. Germline lookup yields CDR1 SGHDN and CDR2 FVKESK. V dropped 0 bases and J dropped 0 bases, with 6 bases sitting between them. This CDR3 is 15 amino acids long. The CDR3 region is CASSQDGASGNTIYF. The CDR3 DNA sequence: TGTGCCAGCAGCCAAGATGGAGCCTCTGGAAACACCATATATTTT.

This chain connects TRBV7-2 to TRBJ1-2, with D possibly being TRBD1 (6 bases). From germline, CDR1 is SGHTA and CDR2 FQGNSA. The CDR3 length is 14 residues. Trimming removed 5 bases from V and 10 bases from J, with 20 bases in between. Written as DNA, the CDR3 is TGTGCCAGCAGCCCCGCTAGGGGGTTCGTTCACTACACCTTC. Its protein is CASSPARGFVHYTF.

This chain links TRBV2 with TRBJ2-5; D might be TRBD1 (7 bases). Germline V CDR1 and CDR2: SNHLY, FYNNEI. Trimming shortened V by 6 bases and J by 5 bases, and 16 bases separated the two germline ends. This CDR3 has 14 residues. CDR3 nucleotide sequence: TGTGCCAGCAGGCGGGACAGCTCTGGGGAGACCCAGTACTTC. Translating gives CASRRDSSGETQYF.

As regards this clone: A read error may account for a junction end that differs from germline. The chain combines TRBV29-1 with TRBJ1-2; the D is unclear. Germline CDR1 is SQVTM and CDR2 is ANQGSEA. This CDR3 has 10 residues. DNA of the CDR3: TGCAGCGTTGCTCAGGCAGGTTCGGCCTTC. Its protein is CSVAQAGSAF.

The CDR3 nucleotides read TGTGCCAGCAGAACTACAGGGGAAACTGAAGCTTTCTTT. Its translation: CASRTTGETEAFF. This chain uses TRBV9 with TRBJ1-1; 7 bases align to TRBD1. V was clipped by 5 bases and J by 5 bases; unmatched bases: 6. Germline V gene sequence: CDR1 SGDLS, CDR2 YYNGEE. This CDR3 has 13 amino acids.

This rearrangement joins TRBV5-1 to TRBJ2-3; 11 nucleotides match TRBD2. The CDR3 loop spans 15 amino acids. The germline gives CDR1 SGHRS, CDR2 YFSETQ. The trim removed 2 bases at V and 2 bases at J, leaving 1 base unmatched. CDR3 residues: CASSLLAGVTDTQYF. The CDR3 coding sequence is TGCGCCAGCAGCTTACTAGCGGGAGTCACAGATACGCAGTATTTT.

The chain carries TRBV3-1 (or the pseudogene TRBV3-2) and TRBJ1-6; 7 bases map to TRBD1. With V trimmed by 6 bases and J by 6 bases, 11 bases remained unmatched. Per the germline V gene, CDR1 is LGHDT and CDR2 is YNNKEL (reference sequence). This CDR3 contains 16 residues. As DNA, the CDR3 is TGTGCCAGCAGGGATCAAACAGGGGCCCTTAATTCACCCCTCCACTTT. Translation gives CASRDQTGALNSPLHF.

The chain combines TRBV7-2 with TRBJ2-7; 7 bases align to TRBD1. CDR1 is SGHTA, CDR2 FQGNSA, per germline. The J segment lost 3 bases and the V segment lost 4 bases, leaving 6 bases of the junction unmatched. The CDR3 length is 14 residues. The CDR3 coding sequence is TGTGCCAGCAGCTCCAACCGACAGGGCTACGAGCAGTACTTC. Translation gives CASSSNRQGYEQYF.

CDR3 sequence reads: CASSPRGEALEQETQYF. The DNA of the CDR3 is TGTGCCAGCAGCCCTAGGGGGGAGGCCCTTGAGCAAGAGACCCAGTACTTC. V and J are TRBV9 and TRBJ2-5; D might be TRBD1 or TRBD2, each matching 6 bases. Germline assignment: CDR1 SGDLS and CDR2 YYNGEE. The CDR3 runs 17 residues. The germline V and J ends were trimmed by 4 bases and 2 bases, with 21 bases remaining between them.

The genes are TRBV5-1 and TRBJ1-4; no clear D. This CDR3 comprises 15 residues. The ends were cut back, 6 bases at V and 4 bases at J, with 16 bases in the middle. Per germline, CDR1 SGHRS and CDR2 YFSETQ. CDR3 sequence: CASTLSAGSNEKLFF. DNA of the CDR3: TGCGCCAGCACTCTCTCGGCGGGAAGTAATGAAAAACTGTTTTTT.

The chain has TRBV6-6 and TRBJ1-4; 8 positions match TRBD1. V shed 6 bases, J shed 7 bases, and the junction held 4 bases outside the gene matches. Germline values: CDR1 MNHNY, CDR2 SVGAGI (reference sequence). The CDR3 spans 13 residues. CDR3 DNA sequence: TGTGCCAGCAGGACAGGGGATAGTGAAAAACTGTTTTTT. It yields the protein CASRTGDSEKLFF.

The gene calls are TRBV6-1 and TRBJ1-2; TRBD1 is a possible D gene (5 bases). Germline V CDR1 and CDR2: MNHNS, SASEGT. CDR3 length: 15 residues. V lost 0 bases and J lost 7, with 15 bases in between. CDR3 region: CASSEAPAGRSGYTF. The CDR3 DNA follows: TGTGCCAGCAGTGAAGCCCCGGCAGGGCGAAGTGGCTACACCTTC.

This chain uses TRBV19 with TRBJ2-3; 7 nucleotides agree with TRBD2. Germline V lookup: CDR1 LNHDA, CDR2 SQIVND (reference sequence). V dropped 1 base and J dropped 0; count of bases not matched to a gene: 7. CDR3 length: 17 amino acids. CDR3 residues: CASSIGLSGPSTDTQYF. The CDR3 DNA follows: TGTGCCAGTAGTATAGGGCTTAGCGGGCCCAGCACAGATACGCAGTATTTT.

V and J are TRBV7-3 and TRBJ1-3, with D unresolved. The CDR3 is 13 amino acids. V was clipped by 8 bases and J by 1 base, with 9 bases between them. The germline V gene has CDR1 SGHTA and CDR2 FQGTGA. CDR3 in DNA: TGTGCCAGCGGAAGAGGTTCTGGAAACACCATATATTTT. It codes for CASGRGSGNTIYF.

V is TRBV18 and J is TRBJ1-3, with no clear D. Germline V lookup: CDR1 KGHSH, CDR2 LQKENI. This CDR3 comprises 13 residues. V lost 2 bases to trimming and J lost 9 bases, with 11 bases between them. The CDR3 DNA follows: TGTGCCAGCTCACCAGCCCCGGCGGGCACCATATATTTT. Translating it yields CASSPAPAGTIYF.

CDR3 nucleotides: TGTGCCAGCAGTTCTGTCGACAGGGGGTTAATTGAAGCTTTCTTT. Its protein is CASSSVDRGLIEAFF. This sequence joins TRBV6-6 and TRBJ1-1; TRBD1 aligns across 9 bases. V was pared by 4 bases and J by 7 bases, with 10 bases of the junction left unmatched. The CDR3 sequence is 15 residues long. Looked up from germline, CDR1 is MNHNY and CDR2 is SVGAGI (reference sequence).

The chain joins TRBV12-3 or TRBV12-4 to TRBJ1-2; unclear D gene. V was pared by 1 base and J by 4 bases, with 7 bases between. This CDR3 spans 13 amino acids. The CDR3 nucleotides read TGTGCCAGCAGTTTAGGACTGTTCTATGGCTACACCTTC. Residues: CASSLGLFYGYTF.

V and J are TRBV18 and TRBJ2-2; D tentatively fits TRBD1 or TRBD2 (5 bases each). With 3 bases removed from V and 4 bases from J, the gap between germline ends came to 18 bases. From germline, CDR1 is KGHSH and CDR2 LQKENI. The CDR3 runs to 17 residues. CDR3 loop: CASSPSAGTRGTGELFF. CDR3 nucleotide sequence: TGTGCCAGCTCACCTTCTGCCGGGACGAGGGGCACCGGGGAGCTGTTTTTT.

The CDR3 DNA follows: TGTGCCTGGAGTGTACCGGGGGCCGGGGAGCTGTTTTTT. Protein: CAWSVPGAGELFF. This chain connects TRBV30 to TRBJ2-2; D may be TRBD2 (6 bases). V was pared by 0 bases and J by 6 bases, with 8 bases between. Germline V gene data show CDR1 as GTSNPN and CDR2 as SVGIG (reference sequence). The CDR3 loop spans 13 amino acids.

V usage is TRBV6-6 and J usage is TRBJ1-4; maybe TRBD1 (5 bases). Germline values: CDR1 MNHNY, CDR2 SVGAGI (reference sequence). The CDR3 runs 14 residues. Trimming took off 7 bases at V and 8 bases at J, with 17 bases between the two ends. This CDR3 is CASTMGGVGEKLFF. Here the CDR3 DNA reads TGTGCCAGCACCATGGGGGGTGTGGGAGAAAAACTGTTTTTT.

The chain has TRBV2 and TRBJ2-5, with 7 bases lining up with TRBD2. This CDR3 contains 15 residues. CDR1 is SNHLY, CDR2 FYNNEI, per germline. Trimming cost V 5 bases and J 5 bases; bases outside gene matches: 11. The CDR3 reads CASSRTGTMTETQYF. The CDR3 coding sequence is TGTGCCAGCAGTCGGACCGGGACTATGACGGAGACCCAGTACTTC.